Listed below are T cell receptor beta chains from one sample, sequenced in a study of technical replicates of blood from a handful of donors. Sequencing was performed with immunoSEQ multiplex PCR; in TCRdb, only in-frame clones are kept and a portion is missing. The sample lists more than 65,000 clones, around 96% occurring once. The sequencing sample was made of T cells isolated from PBMCs. These TCRs come from a human donor in good health. Both conserved end residues are part of each CDR3. Each record gives: V gene, J gene, D gene, clone size, CDR3 DNA, CDR3 protein. D genes are given only for firm matches. Size tells how often a clone was seen (once, few, many) or the class of an expanded clone, and some rows leave it out.

TRBV4-1	TRBJ2-7	TRBD1	.	TGCGCCAGCAGCCAAGATAGGACAGGGGTGGGCTACGAGCAGTACTTC	CASSQDRTGVGYEQYF
TRBV2	TRBJ2-7	.	.	TGTGCCAGCAGTGAAGCGGGCGGGCCTCCCTACGAGCAGTACTTC	CASSEAGGPPYEQYF
TRBV10-3	TRBJ2-2	.	.	TGTGCCATCAGAGGGACTGGGACCGGGGAGCTGTTTTTT	CAIRGTGTGELFF
TRBV5-1	TRBJ2-3	.	.	TGCGCCAGCAGCTTGAGTCTTAGCGGTAGCACAGATACGCAGTATTTT	CASSLSLSGSTDTQYF
TRBV5-4	TRBJ2-7	.	.	TGTGCCAGCAGGATCAGATCTTCCTACGAGCAGTACTTC	CASRIRSSYEQYF
TRBV4-1	TRBJ2-3	TRBD2	.	TGCGCCAGCAGCCACCCCGGGTCGGGAGGGCCCAATACGCAGTATTTT	CASSHPGSGGPNTQYF
TRBV6-6	TRBJ1-5	TRBD1	once	TGTGCCAGCACCACCGGGACAGGACTCAATCAGCCCCAGCATTTT	CASTTGTGLNQPQHF
TRBV5-1	TRBJ2-5	TRBD2	.	TGCGCCAGCAGCTCTGGGACTAGCGGGAATAGGTACCAAGAGACCCAGTACTTC	CASSSGTSGNRYQETQYF
TRBV5-1	TRBJ1-1	.	.	TGCGCCAGCAGCTTGGCGCCACTCAACACTGAAGCTTTCTTT	CASSLAPLNTEAFF
TRBV7-2	TRBJ1-1	.	.	TGTGCCAGCAGCTCGACCCCACAGGGAGCGAACACTGAAGCTTTCTTT	CASSSTPQGANTEAFF
TRBV9	TRBJ2-1	TRBD2	.	TGTGCCAGCAGCCTCTATAGCGGGAGCAGCTACAATGAGCAGTTCTTC	CASSLYSGSSYNEQFF
TRBV9	TRBJ1-1	TRBD1	.	TGTGCCAGCAGCCAGGGGGGGAACACTGAAGCTTTCTTT	CASSQGGNTEAFF
TRBV5-1	TRBJ2-3	.	.	TGCGCCAGCGGGGGCACGCCAGATACGCAGTATTTT	CASGGTPDTQYF
TRBV27	TRBJ1-5	TRBD1	.	TGTGCCAGCAGTTTAGACAGGGGGAATCAGCCCCAGCATTTT	CASSLDRGNQPQHF
TRBV19	TRBJ2-3	TRBD1	.	TGTGCCAGTAGTAGGAACAGGGGGCTCACAGATACGCAGTATTTT	CASSRNRGLTDTQYF
TRBV7-2	TRBJ2-3	TRBD1	.	TGTGCCAGCAGCCTGAGGGGGCGCGGCTCCACAGATACGCAGTATTTT	CASSLRGRGSTDTQYF
TRBV6-5	TRBJ2-3	TRBD2	once	TGTGCCAGCAGTTATAGCGGGAGGCTCACAGATACGCAGTATTTT	CASSYSGRLTDTQYF
TRBV2	TRBJ2-5	TRBD2	.	TGTGCCAGCAGTGAACCCCCTGCTAGCGGGAGTCGCGGATGGGAGACCCAGTACTTC	CASSEPPASGSRGWETQYF
TRBV9	TRBJ1-3	.	.	TGTGCCAGCAGCGTAGTCGGTTACTCTGGAAACACCATATATTTT	CASSVVGYSGNTIYF
TRBV5-1	TRBJ2-1	TRBD1	.	TGCGCCAGCAGCCCCCGGACAGGGGGAGGGGATAATGAGCAGTTCTTC	CASSPRTGGGDNEQFF
TRBV5-8	TRBJ2-1	TRBD2	.	TGTGCCAGCAGCTTTTTTCTAGCGGGAGGGTTCCACAATGAGCAGTTCTTC	CASSFFLAGGFHNEQFF
TRBV5-6	TRBJ2-7	.	.	TGTGCCAGCAGCGAACCGGGATTCGATGATTACTTC	CASSEPGFDDYF
TRBV29-1	TRBJ2-7	.	.	TGCAGCGTAAAGACAGGGAGGACGGACGAGCAGTACTTC	CSVKTGRTDEQYF
TRBV29-1	TRBJ1-4	.	.	TGCAGCGTTGAAGATGGGGCCGGGCCATTCGGAAAACTGTTTTTT	CSVEDGAGPFGKLFF
TRBV18	TRBJ1-5	TRBD1	.	TGTGCCAGCTCACCAGACAGGGTCGCTTTTAATAGCAATCAGCCCCAGCATTTT	CASSPDRVAFNSNQPQHF
TRBV27	TRBJ1-5	.	.	TGTGCCAGCAGTTTAACCTCCAGGGGAATAACGCGCAATCAGCCCCAGCATTTT	CASSLTSRGITRNQPQHF
TRBV5-1	TRBJ1-1	TRBD1	.	TGCGCCAGCAGTTTCGCGGGACAGATTGGAATGAACACTGAAGCTTTCTTT	CASSFAGQIGMNTEAFF
TRBV2	TRBJ2-5	.	.	TGTGCCAGCAGTGAAGGAGGGAGTAGCGCGGAGACCCAGTACTTC	CASSEGGSSAETQYF
TRBV4-3	TRBJ2-2	.	.	TGCGCCAGCAGCCCTGACGGGTACACCGGGGAGCTGTTTTTT	CASSPDGYTGELFF
TRBV6-5	TRBJ1-1	.	once	TGTGCCAGCAGTTGGGGCGGCTTAATGAACACTGAAGCTTTCTTT	CASSWGGLMNTEAFF
TRBV20-1	TRBJ2-1	TRBD2	.	TGCAGTGCTAGAGTGATGCGGGAGGAGTTCTTC	CSARVMREEFF
TRBV19	TRBJ1-5	.	.	TGTGCCAGTAGTTTCTCAGGGGATCAGCCCCAGCATTTT	CASSFSGDQPQHF
TRBV5-1	TRBJ2-7	.	.	TGCGCCAGCAGCAAAAGACAAGCTAGCACCTACGAGCAGTACTTC	CASSKRQASTYEQYF
TRBV28	TRBJ1-2	.	once	TGTGCCACCGGTGGGGGCAGAAACGGCTACACCTTC	CATGGGRNGYTF
TRBV6-1	TRBJ2-7	TRBD2	.	TGTGCCAGCAGTGATCCGGCTAGCGGGAGGACCTCCTACGAGCAGTACTTC	CASSDPASGRTSYEQYF
TRBV30	TRBJ2-3	TRBD1	.	TGTGCCTGGAGCCGGGACAGGAGCACAGATACGCAGTATTTT	CAWSRDRSTDTQYF
TRBV5-6	TRBJ2-3	TRBD2	.	TGTGCCAGCAGTTCCAGACTAGCGGGAGTCACAGATACGCAGTATTTT	CASSSRLAGVTDTQYF
TRBV2	TRBJ2-1	TRBD2	.	TGTGCCAGCAGTGTTGGGACTAGCTTTTACAATGAGCAGTTCTTC	CASSVGTSFYNEQFF
TRBV9	TRBJ2-2	.	.	TGTGCCAGCAGCAAGGGACTCCACACCGGGGAGCTGTTTTTT	CASSKGLHTGELFF
TRBV7-3	TRBJ1-1	TRBD1	.	TGTGCCAGCAGCTTAAATCCGGGACAGGGAAGAAACACTGAAGCTTTCTTT	CASSLNPGQGRNTEAFF
TRBV15	TRBJ2-2	.	.	TGTGCCACCAGCACCCGCCCCCTAGAGGGGGAGCTGTTTTTT	CATSTRPLEGELFF
TRBV9	TRBJ2-1	TRBD2	.	TGTGCCAGCAGCGAGGGACTAGCGGGATCCTACAATGAGCAGTTCTTC	CASSEGLAGSYNEQFF
TRBV4-3	TRBJ2-1	.	.	TGCGCCAGCAGCCCAATAGGGACTCAGAAGCAGTTCTTC	CASSPIGTQKQFF
TRBV4-2	TRBJ2-1	.	.	TGTGCCAGCAGCCAATCGAGCTTTGAGCAGTTCTTC	CASSQSSFEQFF
TRBV29-1	TRBJ1-1	.	few	TGCAGCTATTACAGGAACACTGAAGCTTTCTTT	CSYYRNTEAFF
TRBV11-2	TRBJ2-1	TRBD2	once	TGTGCCAGCAGACGTAGCGGGGTTGTTTACAATGAGCAGTTCTTC	CASRRSGVVYNEQFF
TRBV2	TRBJ2-5	TRBD2	.	TGTGCCAGCAGTCTACTAGCGGGAGTTCGGCAAGAGACCCAGTACTTC	CASSLLAGVRQETQYF